The rows below give T cell receptor beta chains drawn from one sample of a study of response to subunit inactivated influenza vaccine. In TCRdb, the RT-PCR reads were re-called with MiXCR into one record per CDR3 protein. The sample holds about 190,000 distinct CDR3 sequences; 14% are singletons and the top ten take 20% to 30%. The starting material was CD8+ T cells sorted from PBMCs, obtained more than 4 days after vaccination. The source is a man aged 50 to 60 who received an inactivated influenza vaccine. Both conserved end residues are part of each CDR3. Fields, in order: clone size, V gene, J gene, D gene, CDR3 protein, CDR3 DNA. D genes are given only for firm matches. Size is omitted from some rows. Given values are once, few, many or a class for expanded clones.

>.|TRBV6-5|TRBJ2-3|.
CASSSKGRGTDTQYF
TGTGCCAGCAGTTCGAAGGGGCGGGGAACAGATACGCAGTATTTT
>.|TRBV7-8|TRBJ1-5|TRBD1
CASTPHVQTTGRRNQPQHF
TGTGCCAGCACACCCCATGTTCAAACGACAGGGAGGCGCAATCAGCCCCAGCATTTT
>.|TRBV2|TRBJ2-3|.
CASMPFTDTQYF
TGTGCCAGCATGCCCTTTACAGATACGCAGTATTTT
>few|TRBV14|TRBJ2-7|.
CASSQGLGDYEQYF
TGTGCCAGCAGCCAAGGGCTTGGGGACTACGAGCAGTACTTC
>few|TRBV7-9|TRBJ2-2|.
CASSFPLRTDGELFF
TGTGCCAGCAGCTTCCCTCTACGAACCGACGGGGAGCTGTTTTTT
>.|TRBV11-2|TRBJ2-2|.
CASSFRAGHSTGELFF
TGTGCCAGCAGCTTCCGTGCGGGACACAGCACCGGGGAGCTGTTTTTT
>.|TRBV6-5|TRBJ1-2|.
CASSYGSAGEGYTF
TGTGCCAGCAGTTACGGATCGGCAGGGGAAGGCTACACCTTC
>.|TRBV5-6|TRBJ2-7|.
CASSLMDSLHEQYF
TGTGCCAGCAGCTTGATGGACAGCCTCCACGAGCAGTACTTC
>few|TRBV29-1|TRBJ2-1|.
CSVEGSGTGSYNEQFF
TGCAGCGTTGAAGGTAGCGGGACAGGGTCTTACAATGAGCAGTTCTTC
>.|TRBV19|TRBJ1-5|.
CASSTGPDRRYQPQHF
TGTGCCAGTAGTACTGGACCCGACAGGCGATATCAGCCCCAGCATTTT
>.|TRBV4-3|TRBJ2-7|.
CASSQGPAFSDYEQYF
TGCGCCAGCAGCCAAGGGCCAGCCTTCTCGGACTACGAGCAGTACTTC
>many|TRBV29-1|TRBJ2-7|.
CSVEDHSGTYEQYF
TGCAGCGTTGAAGATCATAGCGGAACCTACGAGCAGTACTTC
>.|TRBV5-1|TRBJ2-5|.
CASSLLEQETQYF
TGCGCCAGCAGCTTACTAGAGCAAGAGACCCAGTACTTC
>few|TRBV6-1|TRBJ2-5|TRBD2
CASREIPGLATETQYF
TGTGCCAGCAGAGAAATCCCCGGACTAGCTACAGAGACCCAGTACTTC
>.|TRBV4-2|TRBJ2-1|TRBD2
CASSQDRLAGNEQFF
TGTGCCAGCAGCCAAGATCGACTAGCGGGGAATGAGCAGTTCTTC
>once|TRBV10-3|TRBJ1-1|.
CAISEVGVSGTEAFF
TGTGCCATCAGTGAGGTCGGGGTCTCGGGCACTGAAGCTTTCTTT
>many|TRBV5-6|TRBJ1-4|.
CASSLAGHLEKLFF
TGTGCCAGCAGCTTGGCGGGACACCTCGAAAAACTGTTTTTT
>few|TRBV24-1|TRBJ2-3|TRBD1
CATSDRGQGMRTDTQYF
TGTGCCACCAGTGATCGCGGACAGGGGATGAGGACAGATACGCAGTATTTT
>.|TRBV10-2|TRBJ2-2|.
CASRDSRDTGELFF
TGCGCCAGCAGAGACAGTAGGGACACCGGGGAGCTGTTTTTT
>few|TRBV6-1|TRBJ2-1|.
CASSLGTPDEQFF
TGTGCCAGCAGCCTCGGGACCCCCGATGAGCAGTTCTTC
>.|TRBV2|TRBJ2-3|.
CASSRQFTSTDTQYF
TGTGCCAGCAGCCGACAGTTCACTAGCACAGATACGCAGTATTTT
>.|TRBV20-1|TRBJ2-4|.
CSVMQDTKNIQYF
TGCAGTGTCATGCAGGATACCAAAAACATTCAGTACTTC
>few|TRBV28|TRBJ1-2|.
CASSLLNEGYTF
TGTGCCAGCAGTTTATTGAACGAGGGCTACACCTTC
>.|TRBV29-1|TRBJ2-5|.
CSVRDGREETQYF
TGCAGCGTTAGGGACGGGAGAGAGGAGACCCAGTACTTC
>.|TRBV2|TRBJ2-7|TRBD1
CASRTGQGYEQYF
TGTGCCAGCAGGACGGGACAGGGCTACGAGCAGTACTTC
>few|TRBV5-6|TRBJ2-7|TRBD2
CASSLGGRAIEQYF
TGTGCCAGCAGCTTGGGCGGGAGGGCCATCGAGCAGTACTTC
>many|TRBV7-9|TRBJ2-7|.
CASSLVGQGREQYF
TGTGCCAGCAGCTTAGTAGGGCAGGGGCGCGAGCAGTACTTC
>few|TRBV5-1|TRBJ2-2|.
CASSRASRLGGELFF
TGCGCCAGCAGCCGGGCTAGCCGACTAGGCGGGGAGCTGTTTTTT
>few|TRBV7-6|TRBJ2-3|.
CASSLVYHGNTDTQYF
TGTGCCAGCAGCTTAGTTTATCACGGTAACACAGATACGCAGTATTTT
>.|TRBV20-1|TRBJ2-7|TRBD2
CSARERGLAFYEQYF
TGCAGTGCTAGAGAAAGGGGACTAGCGTTCTACGAGCAGTACTTC
>few|TRBV29-1|TRBJ1-2|TRBD1
CSGGDRGLGYGYTF
TGCAGCGGCGGCGACAGGGGGCTTGGCTATGGCTACACCTTC
>.|TRBV7-9|TRBJ2-7|.
CASSAPTGIYEQYF
TGTGCCAGCAGCGCCCCAACAGGGATCTACGAGCAGTACTTC
>many|TRBV12-3/TRBV12-4|TRBJ1-4|TRBD1
CASSTTGEELFF
TGTGCCAGCAGCACGACAGGGGAGGAACTGTTTTTT
>few|TRBV7-9|TRBJ1-4|.
CASSRDNFNEKLFF
TGTGCCAGCAGCAGGGACAACTTCAATGAAAAACTGTTTTTT
>.|TRBV7-8|TRBJ2-7|.
CASSPGQGSTYEQYF
TGTGCCAGCAGTCCCGGGCAGGGAAGTACCTACGAGCAGTACTTC
>.|TRBV4-1|TRBJ2-3|.
CASSQFEDTDTQYF
TGCGCCAGCAGCCAATTCGAGGACACAGATACGCAGTATTTT
>once|TRBV20-1|TRBJ2-7|.
CCARGRGGGLLGEQYF
TGCTGTGCTAGAGGCCGCGGTGGGGGGTTGTTGGGCGAGCAGTACTTC
>few|TRBV4-1|TRBJ2-4|.
CASSQGWGLAKNIQYF
TGCGCCAGCAGCCAAGGCTGGGGATTAGCCAAAAACATTCAGTACTTC
>.|TRBV7-8|TRBJ2-5|TRBD2
CASSLSSGAGTSGETQYF
TGTGCCAGCAGCTTAAGTTCAGGCGCCGGGACTAGCGGAGAGACCCAGTACTTC
>many|TRBV12-3/TRBV12-4|TRBJ2-7|.
CASRSTGRSSYEQYF
TGTGCCAGCAGGTCCACCGGACGGAGCTCCTACGAGCAGTACTTC
>.|TRBV12-3/TRBV12-4|TRBJ2-1|TRBD1
CASSGQGTYNEQFF
TGTGCCAGCAGCGGACAGGGGACCTACAATGAGCAGTTCTTC
>few|TRBV2|TRBJ2-7|.
CASTLQGGGEQYF
TGTGCCAGCACACTGCAGGGGGGTGGCGAGCAGTACTTC
>.|TRBV12-3/TRBV12-4|TRBJ2-2|.
CASSFTGEGTGELFF
TGTGCCAGCAGTTTTACAGGGGAGGGAACCGGGGAGCTGTTTTTT
>.|TRBV2|TRBJ1-1|.
CASREQGRTEAFF
TGTGCCAGCAGGGAGCAGGGGCGCACTGAAGCTTTCTTT
>few|TRBV4-3|TRBJ2-7|TRBD2
CASSQDWLAGGEQYF
TGCGCCAGCAGCCAAGATTGGCTAGCGGGGGGAGAGCAGTACTTC
>many|TRBV29-1|TRBJ2-1|TRBD2
CSVEVAGGNYNEQFF
TGCAGCGTTGAAGTAGCGGGAGGTAATTACAATGAGCAGTTCTTC
>.|TRBV27|TRBJ2-2|.
CASTTTNTGELFF
TGTGCCAGCACCACTACGAACACCGGGGAGCTGTTTTTT
>few|TRBV7-9|TRBJ2-1|.
CASSFGGRAHEQFF
TGTGCCAGCAGCTTCGGGGGCAGGGCCCATGAGCAGTTCTTC
>.|TRBV9|TRBJ2-1|TRBD1
CASSGGQGDYNEQFF
TGTGCCAGCAGCGGAGGACAGGGGGACTACAATGAGCAGTTCTTC
>many|TRBV12-3/TRBV12-4|TRBJ2-1|.
CASSFDRLDNEQFF
TGTGCCAGCAGTTTCGACAGGTTGGACAATGAGCAGTTCTTC
>many|TRBV12-3/TRBV12-4|TRBJ1-5|.
CASTGGSNQPQHF
TGTGCCAGCACCGGGGGGAGCAATCAGCCCCAGCATTTT
>.|TRBV6-5|TRBJ2-1|.
CASSYRGDRYNEQFF
TGTGCCAGCAGTTACCGGGGGGACAGATACAATGAGCAGTTCTTC
>few|TRBV12-3/TRBV12-4|TRBJ2-1|.
CASSPLPNEQFF
TGTGCCAGCAGTCCTCTTCCCAATGAGCAGTTCTTC
>.|TRBV3-1|TRBJ2-7|TRBD1
CASSIRTGHYEQYF
TGTGCCAGCAGCATACGGACAGGGCATTACGAGCAGTACTTC
>few|TRBV3-1|TRBJ2-7|TRBD2
CASSPTLGLAEIYEQYF
TGTGCCAGCAGCCCCACACTTGGACTAGCGGAAATCTACGAGCAGTACTTC
>.|TRBV3-1|TRBJ2-1|.
CASSQGGFYNEQFF
TGTGCCAGCAGCCAAGGGGGTTTCTACAATGAGCAGTTCTTC
>many|TRBV15|TRBJ2-2|TRBD1
CATSLTPGQGSGELFF
TGTGCCACCAGCTTAACACCGGGACAGGGAAGCGGGGAGCTGTTTTTT
>many|TRBV6-5|TRBJ1-2|.
CASTTTNYGYTF
TGTGCCAGCACCACAACTAACTATGGCTACACCTTC
>.|TRBV18|TRBJ1-6|TRBD1
CASSANWDSDNSPLHF
TGTGCCAGCTCAGCAAATTGGGACAGTGATAATTCACCCCTCCACTTT